The 3 T cell receptor beta chains given below trace back to one sample, sequenced in a study of Ad26.COV2.S vaccination and SARS-CoV-2 variants. Sample treatment: over 15 received Ad26.COV2.S at low or high dose, single or two shots; five or six received placebo; per-sample allocation not given. Specimen acquisition occurred on day 63 following the initial vaccine or placebo injection. The repertoire was sequenced with immunoSEQ multiplex PCR; TCRdb's copy has only in-frame clones and lacks some. The sample contains about 450,000 clones, roughly 89% of which appear only once. The source was peripheral blood, collected in a trial of Ad26.COV2.S vaccine versus placebo. The receptors originated from a person aged 18-65 years who received the Ad26.COV2.S COVID-19 vaccine or a placebo.

The chain employs TRBV12-2 and TRBJ2-7; TRBD2 is taken as the D call from the table, unchecked against the DNA. TRBV12-2 is a pseudogene segment. The CDR3 spans 18 residues. The DNA of the CDR3 is TGTGCAAGTCGCTTCGGTGTCCCGCAATCCCCCTTCGGGGACGAGCAGTACGTC. Its translation is CASRFGVPQSPFGDEQYV.

The rearrangement links TRBV4-2 to TRBJ2-2; TRBD1 might be the D (5 bases). Germline V lookup: CDR1 LGHNA, CDR2 YNFKEQ. The V and J ends lost 1 base and 9 bases respectively, with 21 bases between them. This CDR3 comprises 17 residues. The DNA for the CDR3 is TGTGCCAGCAGCCAAGGCCGACAGATTGAGTTAGGCCGGGAGCTGTTTTTT. Translating it yields CASSQGRQIELGRELFF.

The V call is TRBV5-1, the J call TRBJ2-1, with D unclear. With 1 base removed from V and 5 bases from J, the gap between germline ends came to 16 bases. Germline CDR1 SGHRS, CDR2 YFSETQ. This CDR3 spans 16 amino acids. As DNA, the CDR3 is TGCGCCAGCAGCTTGCTTCCTACCGATTCAAACAATGAGCAGTTCTTC. Translated, it gives CASSLLPTDSNNEQFF.